Included here is one TCR beta chain sequence, with context. The antigen is not known. Germline-derived CDR1 and CDR2 are MGHDK and SYGVNS. The CDR3 extends over 16 amino acids. Trimming removed 6 bases from V and 2 bases from J; junction bases left unmatched: 7. The donors were adults (healthy and HIV-negative) with no recent acute infections or vaccinations. The data stem from a study of shared clonotypes between healthy human individuals. General study findings and limits: Naive subsets usually exceeded memory subsets in estimated richness.

The deep-level immunoSEQ assay was used. Replicate PCRs from sorted subsets contained roughly 190 ng DNA, which is some 29,000 T cell genomes. Repertoires were generated with immunoSEQ multiplex PCR, while TCRdb's copy carries only in-frame clones and drops some. Found here are 1.4 million or so clones, about 98.5% of them singletons; the top ten hold approximately 0.4%. The chain uses TRBV25-1 and TRBJ2-1; 10 bases are a match to TRBD2. The sample consisted of naive CD4+ T cells sorted from blood. Noted subset: CD45RA+ positively selected. The receptor comes from a man aged 25-45 years in good health. The CDR3 loop reads CASRGRTSGAYNEQFF. CDR3 DNA sequence: TGTGCCAGCAGGGGAAGGACTAGCGGAGCCTACAATGAGCAGTTCTTC.